The 9 T cell receptor beta chains reported below all come from one sample, sequenced in a study of blood T cell repertoires in COVID-19. Data came from immunoSEQ multiplex PCR; TCRdb stores just in-frame clones and leaves some out. The sample gives around 70,000 clones, 82% of which show up once; about 7% is in the top ten. Input material: peripheral blood. These receptors came from a man aged 55 to 70 with acute or convalescent COVID-19.

This rearrangement joins TRBV5-8 to TRBJ1-5; D might be TRBD1 (6 bases). The CDR3 extends over 13 amino acids. Per germline, CDR1 SGHTS and CDR2 YDEGEE. Trimming removed 4 bases at V and 4 bases at J, with 9 bases between. CDR3 sequence (DNA): TGTGCCAGCAGCCGGACAGTAAATCAGCCCCAGCATTTT. Translation: CASSRTVNQPQHF.

As concerns this clone: The sample carries other DNA sequences with the same CDR3. V and J are TRBV19 and TRBJ1-5, with D possibly TRBD1 on 5 matching bases. Germline CDR1 and CDR2: LNHDA and SQIVND (reference sequence). This CDR3 is built from 12 residues. With 9 bases removed from V and 1 base from J, the gap between germline ends came to 7 bases. The CDR3 region is CASRQSNQPQHF. CDR3 DNA sequence: TGTGCCAGCAGACAGAGCAATCAGCCCCAGCATTTT.

The chain carries TRBV4-3 and TRBJ1-6, with D maybe TRBD1 (5 bases). V lost 2 bases and J lost 6, with 14 bases in between. CDR1 is LGHNA and CDR2 is YSLEER in the germline V gene. The CDR3 is made up of 16 amino acids. The CDR3 DNA sequence: TGCGCCAGCAGCCAATCCCAGGGCAGGGTTAATTCACCCCTCCACTTT. This gives the protein CASSQSQGRVNSPLHF.

This clone was seen a handful of times. The rearrangement joins TRBV2 to TRBJ2-2, with a tentative D call TRBD2 (5 bases). Germline assignment: CDR1 SNHLY and CDR2 FYNNEI. The length of the CDR3 is 13 residues. V gave up 7 bases and J gave up 6 bases, with 12 bases separating them. For the CDR3, the DNA is TGTGCCAGCACGGGGATAAAGGCCGGGGAGCTGTTTTTT. Translated: CASTGIKAGELFF.

On this clone: Germline and junction disagree at one end, which may indicate a read error. The chain has TRBV10-2 and TRBJ1-2; D unresolved. Looked up from germline, CDR1 is WSHSY and CDR2 is SAAADI. The CDR3 spans 13 residues. This chain's CDR3 is CASSGLSNSGYTF. The CDR3 DNA is TGCGCCAGCAGTGGACTTTCGAACTCTGGCTACACCTTC.

This rearrangement joins TRBV7-2 to TRBJ1-1, with D unresolved. The V end was cut by 5 bases, the J end by 1 base, with 26 bases between. The CDR3 covers 19 residues. Germline V gives CDR1 SGHTA, CDR2 FQGNSA. The CDR3: CASSGVVYGGERRNTEAFF. CDR3 coding DNA: TGTGCCAGCAGCGGAGTGGTCTATGGTGGCGAAAGAAGGAACACTGAAGCTTTCTTT.

The chain employs TRBV11-2 and TRBJ1-6, with D uncertain. Germline CDR1 and CDR2: SGHAT and FQNNGV. Trimming shortened V by 3 bases and J by 4 bases, and 7 bases separated the two germline ends. The CDR3 loop spans 14 amino acids. The CDR3 protein is CASSLSQYNSPLHF. The CDR3 DNA reads as TGTGCCAGCAGCTTGTCGCAGTATAATTCACCCCTCCACTTT.

V usage is TRBV9 and J usage is TRBJ1-3, with TRBD1 matching over 8 bases. Germline-derived CDR1 and CDR2 are SGDLS and YYNGEE. There are 15 residues in the CDR3. V lost 0 bases to trimming and J lost 3 bases; unmatched junction nucleotides: 2. The CDR3 DNA is TGTGCCAGCAGCGTAGGGACAGGGAGTGGAAACACCATATATTTT. Translation gives CASSVGTGSGNTIYF.

This clone has a single count. The V call is TRBV6-6, the J call TRBJ2-5, with 8 bases identical to TRBD1. The CDR3 length is 15 residues. Germline CDR1 and CDR2: MNHNY and SVGAGI (reference sequence). Unmatched junction bases numbered 7, after V lost 6 bases and J lost 1 base. The CDR3 loop is CASSRPTGGQETQYF. CDR3 nucleotide sequence: TGTGCCAGCAGCCGCCCTACAGGGGGCCAAGAGACCCAGTACTTC.